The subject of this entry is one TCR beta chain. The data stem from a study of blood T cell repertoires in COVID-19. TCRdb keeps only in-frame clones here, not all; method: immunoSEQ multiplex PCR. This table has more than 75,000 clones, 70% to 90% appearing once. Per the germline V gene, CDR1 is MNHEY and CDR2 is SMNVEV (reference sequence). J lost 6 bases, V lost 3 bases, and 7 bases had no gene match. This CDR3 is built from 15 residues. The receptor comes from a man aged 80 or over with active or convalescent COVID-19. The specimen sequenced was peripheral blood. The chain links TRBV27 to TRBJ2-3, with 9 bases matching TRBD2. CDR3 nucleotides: TGTGCCAGCAGTTTTGAAGCGGGAGGAGGGGATACGCAGTATTTT. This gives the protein CASSFEAGGGDTQYF.